This TCR beta chain was observed in a study of control samples from healthy donors and cancer patients. Data came from immunoSEQ multiplex PCR; TCRdb stores just in-frame clones and leaves some out. The sample has around 250,000 clones; more than 65% are singletons. CDR1 and CDR2 (germline): SGHTA, FQGTGA. V gave up 4 bases and J gave up 3 bases; unmatched junction bases: 5. The CDR3 is 15 residues long. The material sequenced was PBMCs. The chain carries TRBV7-3 and TRBJ2-3; 9 bases match TRBD1. The receptor comes from a woman in her sixties or seventies with lung cancer. CDR3 sequence reads: CASSSGTGRTDTQYF. The CDR3 nucleotides read TGTGCCAGCAGCTCAGGGACAGGGAGAACAGATACGCAGTATTTT. The full variable domain, with the rest looked up from reference TRBV7-3 and TRBJ2-3, is GAGVSQTPSNKVTEKGKYVELRCDPISGHTALYWYRQSLGQGPEFLIYFQGTGAADDSGLPNDRFFAVRPEGSVSTLKIQRTERGDSAVYLCASSSGTGRTDTQYFGPGTRLTVL.